This T cell receptor (beta chain) appears in the sequencing data of a study of cytomegalovirus exposure and HLA in healthy donors (dated by TCRdb to the late 2010s). About the study as a whole: According to an earlier analysis of a few hundred of the donors, 150 million to 200 million T cells yielded approximately 120 million unique TCR beta sequences and approximately 300 Gb of sequence data. In an earlier analysis of around 540 of the donors, high-throughput TCR beta sequencing was used to judge whether each TCR beta V gene segment behaved as functional or pseudogenic. In a later analysis, previously published TCR beta repertoires from roughly 710 donors were re-analyzed and high-resolution HLA genotyping was added so that TCR occurrence patterns could be studied. The study aimed to test whether cataloging public T cell receptors could reveal signatures of past pathogen exposure. In a later genetic analysis, genome-wide SNP genotypes for about three fifths of the roughly 670 donors were used, and that subset was treated as a discovery cohort. Donor age, sex, ethnicity and CMV serostatus were compiled together with the repertoire data. The study used immunosequencing to profile the T cell repertoires of 666 subjects and linked those repertoires to cytomegalovirus serostatus. Typing coverage varied by locus: roughly 629-630 donors for A, B, C, DRB1 and DQB1; roughly 510 for DQA1; about 570 for DPA1; roughly 450 for DPB1. Along with the roughly 670-subject first cohort, a separate validation cohort of over a hundred different subjects was used. All discovery cohort repertoires had been generated using a single sequencing platform. Approximately 300 gigabases of sequencing data and 70 million to 95 million unique TCR sequences made up an early release that covered about 640 HLA-typed donors. On average, over 200,000 unique TCR beta nucleotide sequences were sequenced per donor among about 400 genotyped donors of the cohort, with 15% to 20% of those sequences being non-productive. The study combined high-throughput TCR immunosequencing, statistical association of individual TCRs with disease status, and machine learning to predict cytomegalovirus infection status. Both class I and class II loci were covered by HLA typing, at four-digit resolution. Several DR-DQ haplotypes were treated as single units for association and clustering because of strong linkage in the cohort. The later analysis used no new phenotypic data to find candidate immune exposures, relying instead on TCR beta sequences and their occurrence across donors. Of the roughly 420 genotyped donors, 80% to 90% were placed in the genetic ancestry cluster associated with self-reported Caucasian donors. Study-wide findings and limitations: In the study, 150 to 200 TCR beta chains were listed as associated with cytomegalovirus. When HLA alleles, especially DR and DQ, strongly co-occurred, TCR associations were difficult to assign to individual alleles. For the cohort, immune exposure information was limited to CMV serostatus. Because HLA typing was unavailable for some donors at each locus, only the typed subset was used in association tests. The cohort was sequenced for TCR beta chains only, and without alpha or paired-chain data the features that could be detected were limited. Correlated functional status among segregating V segments might reflect linkage disequilibrium, but an unknown experimental factor could not be ruled out. A group of highly shared sequence variants was considered likely to be a technical artifact of the sequencing pipeline. A later analysis associated 16,951 TCR beta sequences with specific HLA alleles at a false discovery rate of 0.05. Compared with the approximately 710-donor mean, donors in an Asian-associated ancestry cluster had fewer N-insertions in productive TCRs, according to a later genetic analysis. It was suggested by the authors that the approach could potentially be generalized to other disease states and immunological phenotypes. In vitro tests confirmed that three of the cytomegalovirus-associated TCR beta chains recognize cytomegalovirus antigens. A further reported finding was that TCR beta sequences accurately predicted the HLA-A and HLA-B alleles for most subjects in the first cohort. Over 15 rarely observed V segments, including chromosome 9 orphons, were excluded from the earlier analysis of some 590 of the donors because counts were too low. A later analysis reported that several top co-occurrence clusters appeared linked to parvovirus B19, influenza, CMV and Epstein-Barr virus. In a later analysis, most CMV-associated TCR beta chains were found to appear HLA-restricted, with HLA associations seemingly driven largely by CMV exposure. Across donors, most TCR sequences were observed very rarely, whereas some public TCRs were present in many individuals. An association between a missense DCLRE1C variant and V-gene and J-gene trimming of TCR beta chains was found in a later genetic analysis and replicated in an independent cohort. A later analysis found that HLA-associated TCR beta chains were more clonally expanded and had lower generation probabilities than equally common non-associated chains. Some IMGT-functional V segments, including TRBV6-2 and TRBV6-3, could not be distinguished by the 87-base-pair reads and were therefore excluded. The classifier was reported to diagnose cytomegalovirus status with high specificity and sensitivity in both the original cohort and the validation cohort. Sequencing depth was assumed to be roughly uniform across donors in the presence/absence analyses, though that assumption may not hold. According to a later analysis, TCR association rates differed among HLA loci, with DRB1 alleles showing the most associated TCRs and HLA-C alleles showing the fewest. In an earlier analysis of 587 of the donors, most TCR beta V segments appeared in productive rearrangements about 90% or about 30% of the time, broadly matching IMGT annotations.

Library construction relied on the immunoSEQ multiplex PCR assay. A mixture of 60 forward primers for TCR Vbeta segments and 13 reverse primers for TCR Jbeta segments was used in the multiplex PCR. The CDR3 region of rearranged TCR beta genes was amplified from genomic DNA by a multiplex PCR assay. Amplified TCR beta libraries were sequenced as 87-base-pair reads on the Illumina HiSeq System. The published analysis was carried out like this. A later analysis tallied about 77 million unique TCR beta chains across the 666 repertoires, and roughly 11 million of those chains were shared by two or more donors. To remove PCR and sequencing errors, raw reads were error-corrected and collapsed into unique sequences using a nearest-neighbor algorithm that merged closely related sequences. Alignment of CDR3 sequences to IMGT reference sequences was used to assign V, D and J gene segments. Each retained sequence needed at least a six-nucleotide match to both a V gene segment and a J gene segment. Rearrangements were called productive when the CDR3 lacked stop codons and stayed in frame with V and J; all others were non-productive. CDR3 was defined by IMGT convention, running from the second conserved V-encoded cysteine to the conserved J-encoded phenylalanine. The earlier analysis of about 590 of the donors excluded sequences that lacked an unambiguous match to a single V gene segment. In an earlier analysis of several hundred of the donors, V segments were called functional above 56.7% productive rearrangements and were called segregating when the between-donor standard deviation exceeded 5%. A statistical classification framework was built to diagnose cytomegalovirus status from the catalog of TCR beta chain sequences. A later analysis assigned V and J genes by comparing TCR nucleotide sequences with IMGT/GENE-DB human TR gene sequences. The TCRdist pipeline was used in a later analysis to assign CDR3 sequences and most-parsimonious VDJ recombination scenarios. In a later analysis, each TCR beta chain was defined by its CDR3 amino acid sequence together with its V-gene family, and reads lacking a unique V-gene family were excluded. In a later analysis, some 600 highly shared, low-generation-probability nucleotide sequences were removed to address suspected cross-contamination and a sequencing artifact. A later analysis calculated a clonal expansion index for each public chain from normalized within-repertoire ranks of inferred template counts. In a later analysis, generation probabilities were computed using a VDJ recombination model fitted to out-of-frame rearrangements, and the results were checked against IGoR. In a later analysis, TCR-TCR, TCR-HLA and TCR-CMV co-occurrence was scored with hypergeometric tests, and a repertoire-size bias correction was applied to TCR pairs. In a later analysis, false discovery rates were estimated by permuting HLA or CMV assignments 20 times. In a later analysis, co-occurring TCRs were grouped using DBSCAN, and TCRdist sequence similarity was added for clustering within HLA-allele-positive subsets. For co-occurrence clustering, repertoires with fewer than 30,000 or more than 120,000 public chains were excluded, along with five repertoires with anomalous nucleotide sharing. Drawn from immuneACCESS, this table holds only the in-frame rearrangements with V and J called that TCRdb kept. Clones are partly lost; checked studies trace under half to an unresolved V gene and leave the rest unexplained. Clonal size and the V and J genes are those of that table, whereas D and trimming came from the DNA. The sample contains roughly 160,000 clones, over 70% of them found a single time. Approximately 4.5% of the sample is in the top ten clones.

V lost 5 bases and J lost 10 bases; the stretch between them is 9 bases long. From the germline V gene, CDR1 is MNHEY and CDR2 is SVGAGI. Spanning cysteine to phenylalanine, the CDR3 consists of 11 amino acids. CDR3 DNA is the only sequence kept; it has 33 bases, read in frame from the first base. Remarks on this clone: This receptor's antigen is unknown. Nothing much larger sits one base from this clone, and base qualities are not available.

In total, roughly 670 healthy bone marrow donors made up the cohort. At the time of sampling, all cohort members were nominally healthy, though unrecorded immune exposures were likely present. The donor tested CMV seronegative and was one of the 352 seronegative cohort members. Every donor gave a peripheral blood sample, and the peripheral blood mononuclear cells from that sample were used for TCR beta sequencing. Genomic DNA was extracted from the blood cell samples with the Qiagen DNeasy Blood Extraction Kit. The receptor was derived from a man aged 25 to 45 in good health and CMV-seronegative. Here the chain combines TRBV6-5 and TRBJ2-1, with no reliable assignment of the D segment. Sequenced: PBMCs. The nucleotide sequence reads TGTGCCAGCAGTCCTTCCAGGGAGCAGTTCTTC. Its amino acids are CASSPSREQFF.